These 18 T cell receptor beta chains came from one sample sequenced in a study of shared clonotypes between healthy human individuals. Produced via immunoSEQ multiplex PCR; TCRdb's table is partial and in-frame only. The table records some 500,000 clones, about 96% of them present only once. Material: naive CD4+ T cells sorted from blood. Subset in this sample: CD45RA+ positively selected. The receptors originated from a woman aged 25-40 years in good health.

This chain links TRBV6-6 with TRBJ2-5; the D gene could be TRBD1 or TRBD2 (5 bases each). This CDR3 is 16 amino acids long. Germline CDR1 reads MNHNY; CDR2 reads SVGAGI (reference sequence). V shed 2 bases and J shed 0 bases, with 13 bases lying between them. This CDR3 is CASSYGGGVYQETQYF. The CDR3 nucleotides are TGTGCCAGCAGTTACGGTGGGGGAGTATACCAAGAGACCCAGTACTTC.

The chain employs TRBV28 and TRBJ1-2, with 8 bases lining up with TRBD1. The CDR3 totals 14 residues. Germline-derived CDR1 and CDR2 are MDHEN and SYDVKM. With 6 bases clipped from V and 4 bases from J, the junction kept 7 bases outside the gene matches. In nucleotides, the CDR3 is TGTGCCAGCAGGGTGCAGGGGGCTTTCTATGGCTACACCTTC. This gives the protein CASRVQGAFYGYTF.

This chain links TRBV28 with TRBJ2-7; TRBD2 matches 9 bases. The J segment lost 3 bases and the V segment lost 3 bases, leaving 3 bases of the junction unmatched. CDR1 MDHEN and CDR2 SYDVKM come from the germline V gene. The CDR3 runs to 14 residues. The CDR3 DNA sequence: TGTGCCAGCAGTTTTCCTAGCGGGAACTACGAGCAGTACTTC. This sequence encodes CASSFPSGNYEQYF.

This clone was seen just once. The chain carries TRBV5-1 and TRBJ1-1; D gene unclear. The CDR3 extends over 14 amino acids. Germline V gives CDR1 SGHRS, CDR2 YFSETQ. Deletions cut 0 bases from V and 2 bases from J, with 8 bases between. The CDR3 protein is CASSLASANTEAFF. The DNA for the CDR3 is TGCGCCAGCAGCTTGGCCTCAGCTAACACTGAAGCTTTCTTT.

The chain carries TRBV5-1 and TRBJ2-2; D gene ambiguous. Germline V lookup: CDR1 SGHRS, CDR2 YFSETQ. Trimming left V 3 bases short and J 0 bases short, with 6 bases between. CDR3 length: 14 residues. Written as DNA, the CDR3 is TGCGCCAGCAGCTCCGACCCGAACACCGGGGAGCTGTTTTTT. Its translation: CASSSDPNTGELFF.

This sequence joins TRBV5-1 and TRBJ2-1, with 10 bases aligning to TRBD2. The CDR3 contains 19 residues. Germline lookup yields CDR1 SGHRS and CDR2 YFSETQ. V gave up 4 bases and J gave up 4 bases; unmatched junction bases: 17. The CDR3 sequence is CASSPDGSGLAGAYNEQFF. DNA for the CDR3: TGCGCCAGCAGCCCGGACGGGTCAGGGCTAGCGGGAGCGTACAATGAGCAGTTCTTC.

The V and J genes are TRBV18 and TRBJ1-3; D unclear. V was pared by 2 bases and J by 7 bases, with 15 bases between. The CDR3 contains 15 residues. Germline V gene sequence: CDR1 KGHSH, CDR2 LQKENI. CDR3 coding DNA: TGTGCCAGCTCACCAAAGGTCTTGGCGGATAACACCATATATTTT. Translation gives CASSPKVLADNTIYF.

The chain links TRBV11-2 to TRBJ1-1; D unclear. The CDR3 loop spans 15 amino acids. With 3 bases removed from V and 6 bases from J, the gap between germline ends came to 17 bases. Germline CDR1 reads SGHAT; CDR2 reads FQNNGV. CDR3 amino acids: CASSFIRTPRAEAFF. The DNA of the CDR3 is TGTGCCAGCAGCTTTATAAGGACCCCGCGGGCTGAAGCTTTCTTT.

The chain recombines TRBV28 with TRBJ2-5; 12 bases are a match to TRBD2. CDR3 length equals 18 residues. The trim removed 5 bases at V and 3 bases at J, leaving 13 bases unmatched. CDR1 is MDHEN, CDR2 SYDVKM, per germline. CDR3 region: CASSRSGTRLAGEETQYF. The CDR3 region has the DNA TGTGCCAGCAGTCGTAGTGGAACCCGACTAGCGGGAGAAGAGACCCAGTACTTC.

V is TRBV5-5 and J is TRBJ2-7; 8 bases are shared with TRBD2. Germline lookup yields CDR1 SGHKS and CDR2 YYEKEE (reference sequence). The ends lost 5 bases at V and 5 bases at J; junction bases unmatched: 12. CDR3 length equals 15 residues. Here the CDR3 DNA reads TGTGCCAGCAGTTTGCGGGAGGCAGGGGCCCACGAGCAGTACTTC. Its translation: CASSLREAGAHEQYF.

The chain is built from TRBV6-6 and TRBJ2-7; the D gene could be TRBD1 or TRBD2 (5 bases each). V was clipped by 6 bases and J by 3 bases, with 12 bases between them. Germline V gene sequence: CDR1 MNHNY, CDR2 SVGAGI (reference sequence). The CDR3 sequence is 13 residues long. The CDR3 sequence is CASSRDGFYEQYF. The DNA for the CDR3 is TGTGCCAGCAGCCGGGACGGCTTCTACGAGCAGTACTTC.

The rearrangement uses TRBV18 and TRBJ1-1; D is uncertain. V lost 7 bases and J lost 2, with 11 bases in between. Germline V CDR1 and CDR2: KGHSH, LQKENI. The CDR3 is 13 residues long. CDR3 in amino acids: CASYRAANTEAFF. DNA for the CDR3: TGTGCCAGCTACCGGGCAGCCAACACTGAAGCTTTCTTT.

V gene TRBV7-9 combines with J gene TRBJ2-1; either TRBD1 or TRBD2 may fit D (6 bases each). This CDR3 is 14 amino acids long. Germline loops: CDR1 SEHNR, CDR2 FQNEAQ (reference sequence). Trimming took off 5 bases at V and 7 bases at J, with 15 bases between the two ends. Written as DNA, the CDR3 is TGTGCCAGCAGCAAAACCGGGGGCGTGAATGAGCAGTTCTTC. This codes for CASSKTGGVNEQFF.

This chain uses TRBV5-1 with TRBJ2-7; TRBD1 matches 8 bases. Germline lookup yields CDR1 SGHRS and CDR2 YFSETQ. The CDR3 spans 14 residues. Trimming took 3 bases from V and 4 from J; bases not matched to a gene: 6. CDR3 protein: CASSSGGYRYEQYF. The DNA for the CDR3 is TGCGCCAGCAGCTCAGGGGGCTACAGGTACGAGCAGTACTTC.

V gene TRBV5-1 combines with J gene TRBJ2-7, with 10 bases that match TRBD1. The junction had 4 bases not matched to a gene; V was cut back by 5 bases and J by 2 bases. The CDR3 covers 14 residues. In germline, CDR1 is SGHRS, CDR2 YFSETQ. The CDR3 bases are TGCGCCAGCAGGTGGGGGACAGGGGCCTACGAGCAGTACTTC. Translation: CASRWGTGAYEQYF. The full variable domain, rest sourced from reference TRBV5-1 and TRBJ2-7, is KAGVTQTPRYLIKTRGQQVTLSCSPISGHRSVSWYQQTPGQGLQFLFEYFSETQRNKGNFPGRFSGRQFSNSRSEMNVSTLELGDSALYLCASRWGTGAYEQYFGPGTRLTVT.

V gene TRBV5-1 combines with J gene TRBJ1-2; possible D gene TRBD1, 5 bases. V was pared by 0 bases and J by 8 bases, with 14 bases between. There are 14 residues in the CDR3. Germline lookup yields CDR1 SGHRS and CDR2 YFSETQ. This chain's CDR3 is CASSLDGHGAGYTF. CDR3 DNA: TGCGCCAGCAGCTTGGATGGCCACGGGGCAGGCTACACCTTC.

This chain connects TRBV27 to TRBJ1-5; D remains ambiguous. V was pared by 8 bases and J by 1 base, with 9 bases between. The CDR3 contains 13 residues. In germline, CDR1 is MNHEY, CDR2 SMNVEV (reference sequence). In DNA, the CDR3 is TGTGCCAGCGGAGTGAGCAGCAATCAGCCCCAGCATTTT. Translating gives CASGVSSNQPQHF.

The chain links TRBV5-6 to TRBJ2-7; 11 bases map to TRBD2. CDR1 and CDR2 from the germline V gene are SGHDT and YYEEEE. The CDR3 runs 14 residues. Trimming at V came to 4 bases and at J to 2 bases, leaving 2 bases not matched to a gene. The CDR3 spells CASSKLAGAYEQYF. CDR3 sequence (DNA): TGTGCCAGCAGCAAACTAGCGGGAGCCTACGAGCAGTACTTC.